This T cell receptor (beta chain) was sequenced in a study of identical twins. Template switching created a universal primer site, and the cDNA included unique molecular identifiers. TCRdb fed the 5' RACE reads into MiXCR, producing one record per CDR3 protein. The data show approximately 630,000 distinct CDR3 sequences, with less than 9% seen just once and approximately 1.5% held by the top ten. Germline CDR1 is ENHRY and CDR2 is SYGVKD. V shed 6 bases, J shed 8 bases, and the junction held 8 bases outside the gene matches. The CDR3 has 14 amino acids. These data were also filed under a second study, of yellow fever vaccine responses in identical twins.

The sample taken for sequencing was PBMCs. V usage is TRBV10-3 and J usage is TRBJ2-1; 9 bases map to TRBD2. The clonotype was recovered from a woman under 30 in good health. The CDR3 loop is CAIRISGSGDEQFF. CDR3 DNA sequence: TGTGCCATCAGGATTAGCGGGAGTGGCGATGAGCAGTTCTTC.